Reported below is one TCR beta chain. Its target is not known. The data derive from a study of cytomegalovirus exposure and HLA in healthy donors. Study-wide points: Later, an analysis found that TCR clusters from the first cohort tended to co-occur in the 90 to 150 validation repertoires. Fewer than 200 TCR beta chains were listed as cytomegalovirus-associated.

With 0 bases removed from V and 11 bases from J, the gap between germline ends came to 11 bases. There are 12 residues in the CDR3. CDR1 is SGHTS and CDR2 is YDEGEE in the germline V gene. Clones were read by immunoSEQ multiplex PCR, and TCRdb kept only the in-frame ones, dropping some. This table has about 140,000 clones, roughly four fifths appearing once. The source is a woman in her twenties or thirties in good health and CMV-seronegative. Input material: PBMCs. This rearrangement joins TRBV5-8 to TRBJ1-1; the D gene is possibly TRBD1 (6 bases). Written as DNA, the CDR3 is TGTGCCAGCAGCTTGGAGGACAGATGGGCTTTCTTT. Translated: CASSLEDRWAFF. The full variable domain, in which reference TRBV5-8 and TRBJ1-1 provide the parts outside the CDR3, is EAGVTQSPTHLIKTRGQQATLRCSPISGHTSVYWYQQALGLGLQFLLWYDEGEERNRGNFPPRFSGRQFPNYSSELNVNALELEDSALYLCASSLEDRWAFFGQGTRLTVV.